This T cell receptor beta chain stems from a study of shared clonotypes between healthy human individuals (dated by TCRdb to 2020 to 2021). For the wider study: A couple of women and three men aged 18 to 49 years were included in the cohort. For each donor, CD4 naive and CD4 memory were each run on three plates, CD8 naive on two plates, and CD8 memory on one plate. The study deeply sequenced blood TCR repertoires of about five healthy adults to estimate repertoire size and the extent of clonotype sharing between individuals. Libraries were prepared and TCR repertoires were sequenced by different laboratories using diverse techniques, in order to increase sequencing depth and limit assay-specific biases. Each donor's leukapheresis produced roughly between roughly 0.85 and 10 billion PBMCs.

Details on this clone: Its antigen target is currently unknown. No qualities accompany the bases; no much larger clone lies one base away.

Including cysteine and phenylalanine, the CDR3 has 14 amino acids. Only CDR3 DNA is held: 42 bases, read in frame from base 1. Per the germline V gene, MNHNS is the CDR1 and SASEGT is the CDR2. The junction carries 12 bases between V and J, which are trimmed by 4 bases and 3 bases respectively. TCR CDR3 regions were amplified from genomic DNA by multiplex PCR using the deep immunoSEQ assay. Extracted genomic DNA from each cell subset was distributed evenly across all wells of several immunoSEQ 96-well plates, and each plate was treated as a replicate. For sorted subsets, approximately 210 ng genomic DNA, equal to about 30,000 T cell genomes, was loaded into each replicate PCR. The purified libraries were quantified using a Qubit 3.0 fluorometer, sized with a Bioanalyzer 2100, and then quantified again using the KAPA Library Quantification kit. A separate single-read 150-cycle Illumina NextSeq 550 flow cell was used to sequence each immunoSEQ 96-well plate. Regarding the original processing steps: Because only junctional sequences without quality scores were contained in the immunoSEQ output, filtering matching that applied to full-length reads could not be performed. Sequences were annotated with PyIR, a Python wrapper for IgBLAST v1.9, and V/J genes and CDR3 were assigned using IMGT germline references. Reads with weak V/J assignments (E-value above 1e-6), missing CDR3, stop codons, out-of-frame junctions, or ambiguous translated residues were removed. A V3J clonotype was defined by an identical inferred V gene, J gene, and CDR3 amino acid sequence. Percentage overlap between repertoires was calculated by dividing the number of shared unique clonotypes by the size of the smaller repertoire. RTK rarefaction, the Chao1 estimator, and Recon v2.1 estimates of unobserved clonotypes were used to assess repertoire richness. Generation probabilities were computed with OLGA for all TCRbeta clonotypes obtained by the gDNA method from several donors. TCRdb provides this immuneACCESS table in a form limited to in-frame rearrangements. Some clones are lacking; in checked studies, under half of them reflect an unresolved V gene, and why the rest are absent is not known. For V, J and clone size, that table is used; D and trimming come from the DNA. This sample lists over 750,000 clones; roughly 96% were detected once. The ten largest make up less than 0.3% of the sample.

CD8 naive samples were obtained by positive selection for CCR7 among CD45RO-negative cells, yielding a CD45RA+CCR7+ population from which TemRA cells were excluded. Healthy HIV-negative adults with no recently reported acute infections or vaccinations were included as donors. Every donor was a Caucasian adult living in Nashville, Tennessee, USA. Blood was obtained by leukapheresis, after which PBMCs were separated by Ficoll-Histopaque density gradient centrifugation and cryopreserved in liquid nitrogen vapor phase. Analytical flow cytometry was used to check the purity and quantity of each magnetically sorted T cell population. From each sorted fraction, genomic DNA was isolated and quantified by UV absorbance on a Nanodrop 2000c. What the study reported, not specific to this receptor: Only blood was sampled, and tissue TCR repertoires likely differ from those in blood. Clonotypes shared by all four sorted-subset donors showed higher generation probabilities than non-shared clonotypes. Across four donors, approximately 5% of naive CD4, roughly 3.5% of naive CD8, about 2.3% of memory CD4, and approximately 0.4% of memory CD8 clonotypes were shared. Based on pairwise subsampling, the degree of clonotype sharing among donors was expected to be affected by sequencing depth. Even with the large sequencing depth, rarefaction of the sorted-subset datasets indicated that sequencing was incomplete. Larger estimated clonotype richness was generally found for naive subsets than for memory subsets. The small number of donors limited the genetic and exposure-history diversity represented.

The sequence is built from TRBV6-1 and TRBJ1-1; the D gene is possibly TRBD1, with 5 bases matching. The sequencing input was naive CD8+ T cells sorted from blood. Taken with the paper, the label for cell subset or site translates to: CD45RA+CCR7+. This clonotype was sampled from a man aged 25 to 40 in good health. The CDR3 reads as follows: CASSAQGRHTEAFF. In nucleotides, the sequence is TGTGCCAGCAGTGCCCAGGGACGGCACACTGAAGCTTTCTTT.